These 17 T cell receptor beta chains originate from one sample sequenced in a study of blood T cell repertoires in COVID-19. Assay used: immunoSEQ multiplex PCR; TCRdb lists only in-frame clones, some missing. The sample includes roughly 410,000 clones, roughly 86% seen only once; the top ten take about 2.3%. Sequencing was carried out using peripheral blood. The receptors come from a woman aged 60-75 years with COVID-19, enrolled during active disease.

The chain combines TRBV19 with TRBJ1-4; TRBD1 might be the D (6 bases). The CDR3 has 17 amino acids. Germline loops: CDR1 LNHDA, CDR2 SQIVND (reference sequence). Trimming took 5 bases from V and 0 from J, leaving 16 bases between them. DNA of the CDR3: TGTGCCAGTAGTTGGCAGGGGCACGAGTCAACTAATGAAAAACTGTTTTTT. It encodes CASSWQGHESTNEKLFF. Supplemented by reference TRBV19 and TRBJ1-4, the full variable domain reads DGGITQSPKYLFRKEGQNVTLSCEQNLNHDAMYWYRQDPGQGLRLIYYSQIVNDFQKGDIAEGYSVSREKKESFPLTVTSAQKNPTAFYLCASSWQGHESTNEKLFFGSGTQLSVL.

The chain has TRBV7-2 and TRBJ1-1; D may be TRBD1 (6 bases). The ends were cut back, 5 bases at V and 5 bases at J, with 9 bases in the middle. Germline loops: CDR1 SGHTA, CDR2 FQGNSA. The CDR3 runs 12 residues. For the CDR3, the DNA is TGTGCCAGCAGCCCTCAGGGGACTGAAGCTTTCTTT. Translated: CASSPQGTEAFF.

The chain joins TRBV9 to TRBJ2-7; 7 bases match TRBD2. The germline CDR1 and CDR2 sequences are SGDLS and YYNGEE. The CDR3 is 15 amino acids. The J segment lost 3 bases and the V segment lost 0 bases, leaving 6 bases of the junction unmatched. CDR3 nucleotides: TGTGCCAGCAGCGTAGGCGGGACTAACAACTACGAGCAGTACTTC. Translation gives CASSVGGTNNYEQYF. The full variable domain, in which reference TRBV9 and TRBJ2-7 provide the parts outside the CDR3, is DSGVTQTPKHLITATGQRVTLRCSPRSGDLSVYWYQQSLDQGLQFLIQYYNGEERAKGNILERFSAQQFPDLHSELNLSSLELGDSALYFCASSVGGTNNYEQYFGPGTRLTVT.

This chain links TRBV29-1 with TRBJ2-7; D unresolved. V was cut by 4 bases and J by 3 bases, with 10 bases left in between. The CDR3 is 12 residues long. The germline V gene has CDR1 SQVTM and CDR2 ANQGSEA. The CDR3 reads CSVGPNRYEQYF. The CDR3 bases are TGCAGCGTTGGGCCGAACCGCTACGAGCAGTACTTC.

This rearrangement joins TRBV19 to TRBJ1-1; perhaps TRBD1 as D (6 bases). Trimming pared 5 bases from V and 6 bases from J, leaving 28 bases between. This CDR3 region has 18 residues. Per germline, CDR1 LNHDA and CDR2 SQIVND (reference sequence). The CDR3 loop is CASSPEQGFSGRVAEAFF. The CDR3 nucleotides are TGTGCCAGTAGTCCAGAACAGGGCTTCAGCGGGAGGGTTGCTGAAGCTTTCTTT.

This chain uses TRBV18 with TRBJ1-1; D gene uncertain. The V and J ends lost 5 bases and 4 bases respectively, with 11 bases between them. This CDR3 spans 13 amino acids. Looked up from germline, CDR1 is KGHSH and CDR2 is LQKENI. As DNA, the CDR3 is TGTGCCAGCTCAAGAGGGCAGAGCACTGAAGCTTTCTTT. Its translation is CASSRGQSTEAFF.

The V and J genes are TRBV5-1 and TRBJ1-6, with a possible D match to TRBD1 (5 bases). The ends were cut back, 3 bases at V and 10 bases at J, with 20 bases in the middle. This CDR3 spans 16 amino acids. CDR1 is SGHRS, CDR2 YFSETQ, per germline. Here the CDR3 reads CASSWGEWPPESPLHF. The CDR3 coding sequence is TGCGCCAGCAGCTGGGGGGAATGGCCTCCCGAGTCACCCCTCCACTTT.

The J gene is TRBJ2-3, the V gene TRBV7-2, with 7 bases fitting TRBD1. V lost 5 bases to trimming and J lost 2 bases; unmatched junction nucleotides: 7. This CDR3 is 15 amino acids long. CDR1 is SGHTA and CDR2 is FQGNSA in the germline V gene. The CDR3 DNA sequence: TGTGCCAGCAGCCCACAGGGGTGGCCCACAGATACGCAGTATTTT. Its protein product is CASSPQGWPTDTQYF.

The CDR3 DNA sequence: TGTGCCAGCAGCCCCGAGGGGGGGCGAATCTATGGCTACACCTTC. Amino acids: CASSPEGGRIYGYTF. J is TRBJ1-2 and V is TRBV5-6, with D possibly being TRBD1 (6 bases). This CDR3 has 15 residues. Deletions cut 4 bases from V and 4 bases from J, with 17 bases between. Germline V lookup: CDR1 SGHDT, CDR2 YYEEEE.

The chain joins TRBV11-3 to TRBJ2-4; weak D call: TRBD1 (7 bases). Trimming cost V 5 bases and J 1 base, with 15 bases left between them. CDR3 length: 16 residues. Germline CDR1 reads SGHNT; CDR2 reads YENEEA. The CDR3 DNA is TGTGCCAGCAGCGCGGGAACAGGGGAGGCCAAAAACATTCAGTACTTC. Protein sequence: CASSAGTGEAKNIQYF.

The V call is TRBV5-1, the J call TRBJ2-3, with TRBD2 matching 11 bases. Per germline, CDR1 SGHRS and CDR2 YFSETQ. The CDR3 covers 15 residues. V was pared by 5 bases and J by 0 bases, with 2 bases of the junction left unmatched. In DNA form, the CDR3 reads TGCGCCAGCAGGTTAGCGGGGGGGAGCACAGATACGCAGTATTTT. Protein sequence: CASRLAGGSTDTQYF.

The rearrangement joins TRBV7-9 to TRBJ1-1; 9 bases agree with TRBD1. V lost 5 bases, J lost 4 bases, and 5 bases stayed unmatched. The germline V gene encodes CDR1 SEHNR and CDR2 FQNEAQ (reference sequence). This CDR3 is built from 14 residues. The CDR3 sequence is CASSPWDRVTEAFF. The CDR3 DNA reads TGTGCCAGCAGCCCCTGGGACAGGGTCACTGAAGCTTTCTTT.

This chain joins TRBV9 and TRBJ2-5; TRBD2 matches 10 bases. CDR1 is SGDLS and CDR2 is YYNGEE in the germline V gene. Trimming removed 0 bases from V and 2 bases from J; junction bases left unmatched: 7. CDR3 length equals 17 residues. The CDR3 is CASSVAVAGGPQETQYF. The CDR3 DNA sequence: TGTGCCAGCAGCGTAGCGGTAGCGGGGGGACCTCAAGAGACCCAGTACTTC. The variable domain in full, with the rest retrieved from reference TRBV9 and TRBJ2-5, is DSGVTQTPKHLITATGQRVTLRCSPRSGDLSVYWYQQSLDQGLQFLIQYYNGEERAKGNILERFSAQQFPDLHSELNLSSLELGDSALYFCASSVAVAGGPQETQYFGPGTRLLVL.

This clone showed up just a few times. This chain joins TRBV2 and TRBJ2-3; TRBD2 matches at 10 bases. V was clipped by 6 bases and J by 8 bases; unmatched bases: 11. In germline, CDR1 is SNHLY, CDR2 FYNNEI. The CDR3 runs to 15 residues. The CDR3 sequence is CASRALLAGKGTQYF. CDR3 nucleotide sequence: TGTGCCAGCAGGGCATTACTAGCGGGGAAAGGTACGCAGTATTTT.

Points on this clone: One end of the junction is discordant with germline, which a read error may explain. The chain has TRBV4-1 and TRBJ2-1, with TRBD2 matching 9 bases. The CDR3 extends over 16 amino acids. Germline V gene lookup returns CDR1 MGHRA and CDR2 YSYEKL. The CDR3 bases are TGCGCCAGCAGCGAAGATACCGCTAGCGGGGACAATGAGCAGTTCTTC. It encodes CASSEDTASGDNEQFF.

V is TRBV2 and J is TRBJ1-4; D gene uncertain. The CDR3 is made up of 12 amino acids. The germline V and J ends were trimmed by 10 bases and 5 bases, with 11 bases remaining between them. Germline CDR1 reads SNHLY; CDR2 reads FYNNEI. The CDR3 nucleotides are TGTGCCACTCGAGCGGAAAATGAAAAACTGTTTTTT. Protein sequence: CATRAENEKLFF.

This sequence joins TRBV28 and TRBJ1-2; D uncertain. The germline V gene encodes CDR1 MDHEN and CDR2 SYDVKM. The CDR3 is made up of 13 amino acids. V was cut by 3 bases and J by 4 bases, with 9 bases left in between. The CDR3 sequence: CASSLAAIYGYTF. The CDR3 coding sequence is TGTGCCAGCAGTTTGGCGGCGATCTATGGCTACACCTTC.